Shown below are 6 T cell receptor beta chains from a single sample sequenced in a study of cytotoxic CD8 clonotypes in ibrutinib-treated CLL (dated by TCRdb to the early 2020s). The method was the immunoSEQ multiplex PCR assay. In its TCRdb copy, this immuneACCESS table keeps in-frame sequences only and misses some clones. Where compared with another copy, unresolved V genes explain less than half of these, and the others have no known cause. This sample has about 25,000 clones in its table, and just under 80% of those were observed once. The ten top clones hold approximately 10% of the sample. Sequenced here: PBMCs, sampled before ibrutinib treatment. The source is a human donor with chronic lymphocytic leukemia.

This chain connects TRBV5-1 to TRBJ1-1; no clear D gene. CDR3 length equals 14 residues. Between the trimmed V and J ends, which lost 3 bases and 1 base, there was a span of 10 bases. The germline gives CDR1 SGHRS, CDR2 YFSETQ. The CDR3 loop reads CASSYFESNTEAFF. For the CDR3, the DNA is TGCGCCAGCAGCTATTTCGAATCGAACACTGAAGCTTTCTTT.

This clone was detected only once. The V call is TRBV28, the J call TRBJ2-6; 7 bases line up with TRBD2. After removal of 7 bases from V and 0 bases from J, the junction contained 6 bases not matched to a gene. The germline CDR1 and CDR2 sequences are MDHEN and SYDVKM. The CDR3 runs 16 residues. The CDR3 nucleotides are TGTGCCAGCACCCCGAGCGGGGACTCTGGGGCCAACGTCCTGACTTTC. Translating gives CASTPSGDSGANVLTF. The whole variable domain, filled in from reference TRBV28 and TRBJ2-6, reads DVKVTQSSRYLVKRTGEKVFLECVQDMDHENMFWYRQDPGLGLRLIYFSYDVKMKEKGDIPEGYSVSREKKERFSLILESASTNQTSMYLCASTPSGDSGANVLTFGAGSRLTVL.

This chain uses TRBV19 with TRBJ1-5; D may be TRBD1 (5 bases). The CDR3 length is 14 residues. Deletions cut 5 bases from V and 7 bases from J, with 15 bases between. Germline V gene sequence: CDR1 LNHDA, CDR2 SQIVND (reference sequence). This CDR3 reads CASSYRGEEQPQHF. Here the CDR3 DNA reads TGTGCCAGTAGTTATAGGGGAGAGGAGCAGCCCCAGCATTTT. Full variable domain (remainder filled in from reference TRBV19 and TRBJ1-5): DGGITQSPKYLFRKEGQNVTLSCEQNLNHDAMYWYRQDPGQGLRLIYYSQIVNDFQKGDIAEGYSVSREKKESFPLTVTSAQKNPTAFYLCASSYRGEEQPQHFGDGTRLSIL.

The CDR3 region has the DNA TGTGCCAGCGGCCGGGACAGGGCCTACGAGCAGTACTTC. It yields the protein CASGRDRAYEQYF. The chain joins TRBV28 to TRBJ2-7; TRBD1 aligns across 9 bases. V was clipped by 8 bases and J by 2 bases; unmatched bases: 4. Germline V gene lookup returns CDR1 MDHEN and CDR2 SYDVKM. There are 13 residues in the CDR3.

V and J are TRBV9 and TRBJ2-5; 9 nucleotides align to TRBD2. This CDR3 has 14 amino acids. Germline assignment: CDR1 SGDLS and CDR2 YYNGEE. The V segment lost 0 bases and the J segment 5 bases; nucleotides outside the gene matches: 2. CDR3 DNA: TGTGCCAGCAGCGTAGTGGCGGGAGGGGAGACCCAGTACTTC. Translating it yields CASSVVAGGETQYF.

The rearrangement links TRBV21-1 to TRBJ1-2; the D segment call TRBD1 is taken from the table without a DNA check. TRBV21-1 represents a pseudogene. This CDR3 contains 14 residues. Written as DNA, the CDR3 is TGTGCCAGCAGCAAGGGGACAGGCGTCTATGGCTACACCTTC. As protein: CASSKGTGVYGYTF.